These 21 T cell receptor beta chains were sequenced from one sample in a study of blood T cell repertoires in COVID-19 (dated by TCRdb to about 2020). Library preparation employed the immunoSEQ multiplex PCR assay. In TCRdb, the immuneACCESS table is reduced to in-frame sequences with V and J assigned. These tables do not hold every clone; where another copy was compared, an unresolved V gene accounts for under half, and the others remain unexplained. Across this sample there are over 250,000 clones, with over 75% seen only once. The leading ten clones occupy approximately 1% of the sample. The specimen sequenced was PBMCs or T cells enriched from blood (not recorded which). These TCRs come from a woman in her 30s who had recovered from COVID-19.

V and J are TRBV13 and TRBJ2-7; weak D call: TRBD2 (6 bases). This CDR3 is built from 13 residues. The V gene lost 7 bases and the J gene lost 3 bases, with 13 bases spanning the gap. Germline values: CDR1 PRHDT, CDR2 FYEKMQ (reference sequence). For the CDR3, the DNA is TGTGCCAGCAATTCGCGGGGTTACTACGAGCAGTACTTC. Amino acids: CASNSRGYYEQYF.

V is TRBV28 and J is TRBJ1-1, with 8 positions matching TRBD1. Germline V gene sequence: CDR1 MDHEN, CDR2 SYDVKM. The CDR3 consists of 13 residues. Trimming cost V 7 bases and J 1 base; bases outside gene matches: 2. The CDR3 region is CASTTGGNTEAFF. The DNA of the CDR3 is TGTGCCAGCACCACAGGGGGGAACACTGAAGCTTTCTTT. Using reference TRBV28 and TRBJ1-1 for the parts outside the CDR3, the full variable domain is DVKVTQSSRYLVKRTGEKVFLECVQDMDHENMFWYRQDPGLGLRLIYFSYDVKMKEKGDIPEGYSVSREKKERFSLILESASTNQTSMYLCASTTGGNTEAFFGQGTRLTVV.

The J gene is TRBJ2-3, the V gene TRBV7-9, with 7 bases lining up with TRBD2. Germline V gives CDR1 SEHNR, CDR2 FQNEAQ (reference sequence). The CDR3 runs 19 residues. V lost 3 bases to trimming and J lost 2 bases; unmatched junction nucleotides: 17. The CDR3 nucleotides read TGTGCCAGCAGCTTGAGGTTCGCGACGGGGGGAATTAACACAGATACGCAGTATTTT. This gives the protein CASSLRFATGGINTDTQYF.

The rearrangement joins TRBV28 to TRBJ1-1; TRBD1 agrees at 7 bases. Germline values: CDR1 MDHEN, CDR2 SYDVKM. This CDR3 comprises 15 residues. V lost 6 bases to trimming and J lost 1 base; unmatched junction nucleotides: 8. The CDR3 sequence is CASSEGGKANTEAFF. CDR3 nucleotide sequence: TGTGCCAGCAGCGAAGGGGGCAAGGCGAACACTGAAGCTTTCTTT.

The rearrangement joins TRBV27 to TRBJ1-2, with 9 bases lining up with TRBD1. The CDR3 runs to 13 residues. Germline V lookup: CDR1 MNHEY, CDR2 SMNVEV (reference sequence). The ends lost 5 bases at V and 7 bases at J; junction bases unmatched: 5. The CDR3 is CASSLTGGFGYTF. In DNA form, the CDR3 reads TGTGCCAGCAGTCTGACAGGGGGGTTTGGCTACACCTTC.

The chain combines TRBV6-5 with TRBJ1-1; D is unresolved. Germline CDR1 is MNHEY and CDR2 is SVGAGI. V was trimmed by 4 bases and J by 1 base, leaving 4 bases between them. This CDR3 spans 12 amino acids. The CDR3 coding sequence is TGTGCCAGCAGTTTCCGGAACACTGAAGCTTTCTTT. Translated: CASSFRNTEAFF.

The rearrangement joins TRBV3-1 (or the pseudogene TRBV3-2) to TRBJ2-1; 8 bases are shared with TRBD2. V lost 4 bases and J lost 2; bases outside the gene matches: 7. Looked up from germline, CDR1 is LGHDT and CDR2 is YNNKEL (reference sequence). The CDR3 is 16 amino acids. The CDR3 bases are TGTGCCAGCAGCCCGCAGCGGGAGAGGCCCTACAATGAGCAGTTCTTC. It encodes CASSPQRERPYNEQFF.

This clone has a single count. The chain links TRBV11-3 to TRBJ1-1, with D possibly TRBD1 on 5 matching bases. The CDR3 has 14 amino acids. Germline V gives CDR1 SGHNT, CDR2 YENEEA. V was cut by 1 base and J by 5 bases, with 11 bases left in between. CDR3 in DNA: TGTGCCAGCAGCTTAGCAGCAGGGTTGACTGAAGCTTTCTTT. Its protein is CASSLAAGLTEAFF.

In nucleotides, the CDR3 is TGTGCCAGCAGCTTATCCCGGGAGATCGGGGATGAGCAGTTCTTC. Residues: CASSLSREIGDEQFF. The V and J genes are TRBV7-9 and TRBJ2-1; perhaps TRBD2 as D (6 bases). CDR3 length equals 15 residues. The germline V gene has CDR1 SEHNR and CDR2 FQNEAQ (reference sequence). Trimming left V 2 bases short and J 8 bases short, with 16 bases between.

The chain combines TRBV10-2 with TRBJ2-7; 8 bases match TRBD2. Trimming cost V 0 bases and J 0 bases; bases outside gene matches: 4. The germline V gene has CDR1 WSHSY and CDR2 SAAADI. CDR3 length equals 16 residues. The CDR3 nucleotides read TGCGCCAGCAGTGAGTCAATAGGGACTAGCTCCTACGAGCAGTACTTC. This encodes CASSESIGTSSYEQYF.

The J gene is TRBJ2-5, the V gene TRBV29-1; TRBD1 aligns across 8 bases. Germline V gives CDR1 SQVTM, CDR2 ANQGSEA. The CDR3 is 12 residues long. V gave up 7 bases and J gave up 2 bases; unmatched junction bases: 3. DNA of the CDR3: TGCAGCGGCCGGACAGGGCAAGAGACCCAGTACTTC. As protein: CSGRTGQETQYF.

V gene TRBV24-1 combines with J gene TRBJ2-5; D is unresolved. The germline gives CDR1 KGHDR, CDR2 SFDVKD. This CDR3 spans 16 amino acids. With 3 bases removed from V and 4 bases from J, the gap between germline ends came to 17 bases. For the CDR3, the DNA is TGTGCCACCAGTGATCCCACAGTTGGTAACAGAGAGACCCAGTACTTC. Translation gives CATSDPTVGNRETQYF.

The gene calls are TRBV15 and TRBJ1-5; D uncertain. Germline V gene lookup returns CDR1 LNHNV and CDR2 YYDKDF (reference sequence). Trimming removed 6 bases at V and 0 bases at J, with 21 bases between. CDR3 size: 18 residues. The CDR3 DNA follows: TGTGCCACCAGTGACGGGGTACAGAATCTCCTTAGCAATCAGCCCCAGCATTTT. Residues: CATSDGVQNLLSNQPQHF.

The chain employs TRBV4-1 and TRBJ2-2, with D perhaps TRBD1 (6 bases). V was pared by 7 bases and J by 1 base, with 19 bases between. CDR1 MGHRA and CDR2 YSYEKL come from the germline V gene. The CDR3 runs 17 residues. The CDR3 bases are TGCGCCAGCATTGATGAGCACAGGGTTGGGAACACCGGGGAGCTGTTTTTT. Its protein product is CASIDEHRVGNTGELFF.

V is TRBV9 and J is TRBJ1-5; D ambiguous. Trimming cost V 4 bases and J 4 bases, with 12 bases left between them. CDR3 length: 14 residues. In germline, CDR1 is SGDLS, CDR2 YYNGEE. The CDR3 nucleotides are TGTGCCAGCAGCATAAGTTCGGGGAATCAGCCCCAGCATTTT. Its protein product is CASSISSGNQPQHF.

This clone was counted only a few times. The CDR3 DNA reads TGTGCCACCAGCAGCCCCGCGTTATCGGATACGCAGTATTTT. Amino acid sequence: CATSSPALSDTQYF. The rearrangement uses TRBV15 and TRBJ2-3; unclear D gene. Trimming took off 3 bases at V and 6 bases at J, with 13 bases between the two ends. This CDR3 has 14 residues. CDR1 LNHNV and CDR2 YYDKDF come from the germline V gene (reference sequence).

The chain uses TRBV19 and TRBJ2-5; 9 bases fit TRBD2. In germline, CDR1 is LNHDA, CDR2 SQIVND (reference sequence). Trimming removed 3 bases from V and 7 bases from J; junction bases left unmatched: 3. CDR3 size: 13 residues. CDR3 protein: CASSIETSGTQYF. The CDR3 DNA sequence: TGTGCCAGTAGTATTGAGACTAGCGGGACCCAGTACTTC.

The rearrangement links TRBV28 to TRBJ1-1; TRBD1 matches 9 bases. Losses at the gene ends were 7 bases for V and 8 bases for J; bases not matched to a gene: 5. The CDR3 is 12 amino acids. In germline, CDR1 is MDHEN, CDR2 SYDVKM. The CDR3 protein is CASTRDRAEAFF. CDR3 DNA: TGTGCCAGCACAAGGGACAGGGCCGAAGCTTTCTTT.

This chain joins TRBV28 and TRBJ1-2; possible D gene TRBD1, 6 bases. The germline V gene has CDR1 MDHEN and CDR2 SYDVKM. The CDR3 runs 14 residues. V gave up 6 bases and J gave up 5 bases, with 16 bases separating them. The DNA for the CDR3 is TGTGCCAGCAGCCACCAGGGGTTTGAGTATGGCTACACCTTC. Its translation: CASSHQGFEYGYTF.

The chain has TRBV30 and TRBJ1-5, with 7 positions matching TRBD1. CDR3 length: 15 residues. CDR1 is GTSNPN, CDR2 SVGIG, per germline (reference sequence). CDR3 in DNA: TGTGCGGCGGGACAGAAACTTTATAGCAATCAGCCCCAGCATTTT. Its protein is CAAGQKLYSNQPQHF.

V usage is TRBV18 and J usage is TRBJ2-1; 9 bases map to TRBD2. This CDR3 has 15 amino acids. V gave up 1 base and J gave up 4 bases; unmatched junction bases: 2. Looked up from germline, CDR1 is KGHSH and CDR2 is LQKENI. In DNA, the CDR3 is TGTGCCAGCTCACCACTAGCGGGGGTTTACAATGAGCAGTTCTTC. It translates to CASSPLAGVYNEQFF.